This entry lists 9 T cell receptor beta chains sequenced from one sample in a study of T cell responses to AZD1222 COVID-19 vaccine. The method was immunoSEQ multiplex PCR; TCRdb's version includes in-frame clones alone and lacks a portion of them. The sample has about 100,000 clones; around 91% are singletons. This material consisted of peripheral blood, taken on day 0 of AZD1222 vaccination. Source of these receptors: an adult in good health.

The rearrangement joins TRBV29-1 to TRBJ2-1, with D possibly matching TRBD2 (6 bases). Germline CDR1 is SQVTM and CDR2 is ANQGSEA. This CDR3 region has 15 residues. Trimming took 1 base from V and 9 from J, leaving 19 bases between them. In nucleotides, the CDR3 is TGCAGCGTTGAAGGGCTGGGGGGATCCTATGGTGAGCAGTTCTTC. Translating it yields CSVEGLGGSYGEQFF.

This clone was counted a few times. Here the CDR3 omits its conserved ending phenylalanine or tryptophan, so a read error is the likely source. The chain is built from TRBV2 and TRBJ1-6, with D perhaps matching TRBD1 (5 bases). The V gene lost 6 bases and the J gene lost 3 bases, with 12 bases spanning the gap. The CDR3 has 15 amino acids. Germline V gene lookup returns CDR1 SNHLY and CDR2 FYNNEI. The DNA for the CDR3 is TGTGCCAGCAGGGGACGGTCCTTCTATAATTCACCCCTCCACCTT. It codes for CASRGRSFYNSPLHL.

This clone has a single count. The rearrangement links TRBV11-2 to TRBJ1-2; D unclear. CDR3 length: 16 residues. V was cut by 1 base and J by 7 bases, with 19 bases left in between. Germline V CDR1 and CDR2: SGHAT, FQNNGV. The DNA for the CDR3 is TGTGCCAGCAGCTTAGGTACATCCGGGGAGATGAGTGGCTACACCTTC. Encoded protein: CASSLGTSGEMSGYTF.

The chain carries TRBV10-3 and TRBJ2-5; tentatively, D is TRBD1 (5 bases). This CDR3 has 15 amino acids. The germline V gene encodes CDR1 ENHRY and CDR2 SYGVKD. V shed 3 bases and J shed 2 bases, with 13 bases lying between them. The CDR3 sequence is CAISEKQGWQETQYF. CDR3 bases: TGTGCCATCAGTGAAAAGCAGGGCTGGCAAGAGACCCAGTACTTC.

This chain uses TRBV4-1 with TRBJ1-1; D might be TRBD1 (5 bases). The length of the CDR3 is 14 residues. Trimming stripped 1 base from V and 1 base from J, with 7 bases between. Germline CDR1 reads MGHRA; CDR2 reads YSYEKL. CDR3 region: CASSQVGENTEAFF. CDR3 sequence (DNA): TGCGCCAGCAGCCAAGTAGGGGAGAACACTGAAGCTTTCTTT.

The chain recombines TRBV20-1 with TRBJ2-1; D is tentatively TRBD1 or TRBD2 (5 bases each). CDR1 is DFQATT and CDR2 is SNEGSKA in the germline V gene (reference sequence). The CDR3 is made up of 11 amino acids. V dropped 5 bases and J dropped 7 bases, with 9 bases sitting between them. CDR3 in amino acids: CSAERGNEQFF. The CDR3 bases are TGCAGTGCTGAGAGGGGTAATGAGCAGTTCTTC.

This chain uses TRBV7-3 with TRBJ1-1; the D is unclear. The CDR3 consists of 14 residues. CDR1 is SGHTA, CDR2 FQGTGA, per germline. Trimming left V 5 bases short and J 6 bases short, with 16 bases between. CDR3 nucleotide sequence: TGTGCCAGCAGCCAAGGGCCAGGTTTGTCTGAAGCTTTCTTT. It specifies CASSQGPGLSEAFF.

The gene calls are TRBV19 and TRBJ2-1; TRBD1 matches at 11 bases. The CDR3 runs to 14 residues. Germline V gene sequence: CDR1 LNHDA, CDR2 SQIVND (reference sequence). The V and J ends lost 5 bases and 7 bases, in that order; junction bases with no gene match: 4. CDR3 region: CASSPDRGLNEQFF. CDR3 in DNA: TGTGCCAGTAGTCCGGACAGGGGGCTTAATGAGCAGTTCTTC.

The J gene is TRBJ1-5, the V gene TRBV6-5, with 8 bases matching TRBD1. Germline V CDR1 and CDR2: MNHEY, SVGAGI. J lost 7 bases, V lost 6 bases, and 5 bases had no gene match. CDR3 size: 13 residues. The CDR3 region has the DNA TGTGCCAGCAGAGGACAGGGATGGCAGCCCCAGCATTTT. Translated, it gives CASRGQGWQPQHF.